The rows below give T cell receptor beta chains drawn from one sample of a study of T-cell memory formation after mild COVID-19. TCRdb re-called the 5' RACE reads with MiXCR, one entry per CDR3 protein. The sample shows about 270,000 distinct CDR3 sequences, around 15% of them seen only once. The material sequenced was PBMCs or a T cell subset sorted from them (not recorded which). Receptors originate from a man aged 18 to 30 who had mild COVID-19 (a few samples of this study predate the infection). Cell type and time point are not known. The CDR3 runs from the conserved cysteine through the conserved F or W. Fields, in order: clone size, V gene, CDR3 protein. The size field is filled for only some rows; it gives once, few, many or a size class.

abundance: many; v_gene: TRBV10-3; CDR3aa: CAIRDSRNYGYTF
abundance: many; v_gene: TRBV28; CDR3aa: CASSLDPGQPQHF
abundance: -; v_gene: TRBV7-9; CDR3aa: CASSLASDSKNIQYF
abundance: -; v_gene: TRBV5-8; CDR3aa: CASSRRVSYTEAFF
abundance: few; v_gene: TRBV7-9; CDR3aa: CASSLVVTGGNTEAFF
abundance: -; v_gene: TRBV12-3/TRBV12-4; CDR3aa: CASSLGDPRLNEQFF
abundance: -; v_gene: TRBV9; CDR3aa: CASGRATDTQYF
abundance: few; v_gene: TRBV7-9; CDR3aa: CASSLQVGNEQFF
abundance: -; v_gene: TRBV5-5; CDR3aa: CASSELQGIPYGYTF
abundance: few; v_gene: TRBV6-5; CDR3aa: CASSPGDRYGYTF
abundance: medium-sized; v_gene: TRBV7-6; CDR3aa: CASSLALVPYNEQFF
abundance: few; v_gene: TRBV9; CDR3aa: CASSVGTGGQTQYF
abundance: -; v_gene: TRBV9; CDR3aa: CASGGGPGEETQYF
abundance: -; v_gene: TRBV12-3/TRBV12-4; CDR3aa: CASSQTQGSRSTDTQYF
abundance: -; v_gene: TRBV21-1; CDR3aa: CASSPELVRGLSNQPQHF
abundance: few; v_gene: TRBV18; CDR3aa: CASSGGPRSEQYF
abundance: -; v_gene: TRBV7-9; CDR3aa: CASSLNPTEQYF
abundance: many; v_gene: TRBV5-1; CDR3aa: CASSVNLRTGRETQYF
abundance: -; v_gene: TRBV12-3/TRBV12-4; CDR3aa: CASSNRGQPQHF
abundance: -; v_gene: TRBV7-2; CDR3aa: CASSLGTGDGSPLHF
abundance: few; v_gene: TRBV11-2; CDR3aa: CASSSPSTSAAYNEQFF
abundance: many; v_gene: TRBV12-3/TRBV12-4; CDR3aa: CASSLGQGGDQPQHF
abundance: few; v_gene: TRBV7-6; CDR3aa: CASSLEDRGSDEQYF
abundance: -; v_gene: TRBV4-1; CDR3aa: CASSLPLGGDDTQYF
abundance: -; v_gene: TRBV12-3/TRBV12-4; CDR3aa: CASRLAGRSSTDTQYF
abundance: -; v_gene: TRBV11-2; CDR3aa: CASSFATAAGYEQYF
abundance: -; v_gene: TRBV5-5; CDR3aa: CASSLAGGGYEAFF
abundance: few; v_gene: TRBV5-4; CDR3aa: CASSSRGGWTDTQYF
abundance: many; v_gene: TRBV7-6; CDR3aa: CASSLGFRGSGANVLTF
abundance: few; v_gene: TRBV12-3/TRBV12-4; CDR3aa: CASSPIPLTTKNIQYF
abundance: many; v_gene: TRBV12-3/TRBV12-4; CDR3aa: CASSLRDRAQTQYF
abundance: -; v_gene: TRBV5-1; CDR3aa: CASSGQGGGELFF
abundance: few; v_gene: TRBV5-1; CDR3aa: CASSPGSPDTQYF
abundance: -; v_gene: TRBV9; CDR3aa: CASSGDRGSEKLFF
abundance: -; v_gene: TRBV12-3/TRBV12-4; CDR3aa: CASSRGGELSRANVLTF
abundance: -; v_gene: TRBV20-1; CDR3aa: CSAKNGRGSGYTF
abundance: -; v_gene: TRBV6-6; CDR3aa: CASSNPLRDGSYGYTF
abundance: -; v_gene: TRBV6-5; CDR3aa: CATTRTLGSYNSPLHF
abundance: few; v_gene: TRBV5-1; CDR3aa: CASGQGPNVLTF
abundance: -; v_gene: TRBV9; CDR3aa: CASSVVPLAGYYNEQFF
abundance: -; v_gene: TRBV7-2; CDR3aa: CASSLTGGDGELFF
abundance: -; v_gene: TRBV4-3; CDR3aa: CASSPSVNDPSYEQYF
abundance: -; v_gene: TRBV2; CDR3aa: CASTRQVEAFF
abundance: few; v_gene: TRBV10-3; CDR3aa: CATSGTGVTDTQYF